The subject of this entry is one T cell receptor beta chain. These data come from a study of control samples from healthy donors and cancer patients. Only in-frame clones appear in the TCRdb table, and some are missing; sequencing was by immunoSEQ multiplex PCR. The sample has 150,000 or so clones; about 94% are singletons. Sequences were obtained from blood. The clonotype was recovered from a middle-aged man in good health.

The CDR3 DNA reads TGTGCCAGTGCGGGACAGGCCTCCTACGAGCAGTACTTC. Amino acids: CASAGQASYEQYF. The gene calls are TRBV19 and TRBJ2-7, with 8 positions matching TRBD1. Germline values: CDR1 LNHDA, CDR2 SQIVND (reference sequence). The CDR3 is 13 residues long. J gave up 0 bases and V 8 bases, and 3 bases lay outside the gene matches. The full variable domain, with the rest looked up from reference TRBV19 and TRBJ2-7, is DGGITQSPKYLFRKEGQNVTLSCEQNLNHDAMYWYRQDPGQGLRLIYYSQIVNDFQKGDIAEGYSVSREKKESFPLTVTSAQKNPTAFYLCASAGQASYEQYFGPGTRLTVT.